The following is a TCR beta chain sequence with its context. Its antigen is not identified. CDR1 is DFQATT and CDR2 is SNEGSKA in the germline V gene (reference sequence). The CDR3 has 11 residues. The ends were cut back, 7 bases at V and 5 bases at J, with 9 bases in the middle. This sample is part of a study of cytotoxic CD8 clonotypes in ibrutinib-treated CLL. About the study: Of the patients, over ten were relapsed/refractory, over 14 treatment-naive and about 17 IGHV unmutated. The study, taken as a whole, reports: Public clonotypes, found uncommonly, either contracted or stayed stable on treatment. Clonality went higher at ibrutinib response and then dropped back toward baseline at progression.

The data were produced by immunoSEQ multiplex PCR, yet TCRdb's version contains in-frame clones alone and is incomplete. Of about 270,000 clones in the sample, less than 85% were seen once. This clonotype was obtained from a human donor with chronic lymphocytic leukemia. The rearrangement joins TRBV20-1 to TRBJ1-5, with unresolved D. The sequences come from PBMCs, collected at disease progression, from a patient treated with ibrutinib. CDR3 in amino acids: CSVRGDQPQHF. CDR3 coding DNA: TGCAGTGTTCGGGGTGATCAGCCCCAGCATTTT.